This TCR beta chain was retrieved from a study of shared clonotypes between healthy human individuals. Background on the study: Every donor yielded three CD4 naive, three CD4 memory, two CD8 naive and one CD8 memory plate. Study observations and caveats: Generation of non-shared clonotypes was less probable than generation of clonotypes shared by all four donors.

As handled by the study authors: In the immunoSEQ data, sequences were junction-only and lacked quality scores, so filtering differed. This table comes from immunoSEQ multiplex PCR, and its TCRdb copy is limited to in-frame clones, with some not included. That table is the source of V, J and clone size, and D and trimming were worked out from the DNA. The data show roughly 650,000 clones, more than 95% seen once. To note about this clone: Its antigen is unknown.

Germline CDR1 MDHEN, CDR2 SYDVKM. J lost 2 bases, V lost 6 bases, and 12 bases had no gene match. The CDR3 sequence is 17 residues long. Negatively enriched CD4+ T cells were divided by CD45RA into naive and memory. This receptor was taken from a woman in her 30s in good health. The source material was naive CD4+ T cells sorted from blood. As to subset: CD45RA+ positively selected. The chain joins TRBV28 to TRBJ1-3, with 8 bases aligning to TRBD1. DNA for the CDR3: TGTGCCAGCAGCCGAAAAATCCAGGGGGCTCCTGGAAACACCATATATTTT. This translates into CASSRKIQGAPGNTIYF.